These 26 T cell receptor beta chains share one sample of origin, sequenced in a study of T cell repertoires in cytomegalovirus infection. These TCRs' antigens remain unknown. One entry per CDR3 protein results from TCRdb running MiXCR on the reads. The sample yields fewer than 650,000 distinct CDR3 sequences, over 35% seen once. Sequencing used cultured PBMCs, obtained from culture after CMV antigen stimulation. Every receptor here comes from a human donor in good health (CMV status not recorded). Some clones in this sample may be carry-over from other donors' samples.

The chain has TRBV12-3 or TRBV12-4 and TRBJ1-3; no definite D call. The CDR3 spans 13 residues. The V gene lost 3 bases and the J gene lost 10 bases, with 13 bases spanning the gap. The CDR3 DNA is TGTGCCAGCAGTTTTGGAGGGTTTGGTACCATATATTTT. Its translation: CASSFGGFGTIYF.

This rearrangement joins TRBV15 to TRBJ1-5; 8 bases map to TRBD1. The junction had 10 bases not matched to a gene; V was cut back by 1 base and J by 5 bases. The V gene's germline CDR1 is LNHNV and CDR2 YYDKDF (reference sequence). There are 17 residues in the CDR3. The CDR3: CATSRGGADRVYQPQHF. The CDR3 nucleotides read TGTGCCACCAGCAGAGGAGGAGCGGACAGGGTCTATCAGCCCCAGCATTTT.

The chain links TRBV20-1 to TRBJ2-7; perhaps TRBD2 as D (6 bases). CDR3 length equals 15 residues. The ends were cut back, 7 bases at V and 1 base at J, with 20 bases in the middle. Germline CDR1 is DFQATT and CDR2 is SNEGSKA (reference sequence). CDR3 sequence: CSGTDPASVSYEQYF. The CDR3, as DNA: TGCAGTGGCACGGACCCAGCTAGCGTGTCCTACGAGCAGTACTTC.

This clonotype was detected a few times. V gene TRBV20-1 combines with J gene TRBJ2-3; 10 bases fit TRBD2. This CDR3 spans 14 amino acids. Germline V gene lookup returns CDR1 DFQATT and CDR2 SNEGSKA (reference sequence). V dropped 6 bases and J dropped 3; count of bases not matched to a gene: 6. This chain's CDR3 is CSAKAGGGTDTQYF. The DNA for the CDR3 is TGCAGTGCAAAAGCGGGGGGGGGGACAGATACGCAGTATTTT.

CDR3 region: CASSSFVSIIYEQYF. CDR3 coding DNA: TGTGCCAGCAGCTCCTTCGTCAGTATCATCTACGAGCAGTACTTC. The genes are TRBV11-2 and TRBJ2-7; D ambiguous. The length of the CDR3 is 15 residues. Per germline, CDR1 SGHAT and CDR2 FQNNGV. Trimming pared 4 bases from V and 3 bases from J, leaving 16 bases between.

A few counts support this clonotype. CDR3 residues: CASSPREEQYF. The CDR3 DNA reads TGTGCCAGCAGTCCCAGGGAAGAGCAGTACTTC. The gene calls are TRBV28 and TRBJ2-7; possible D gene TRBD1, 5 bases. V gave up 5 bases and J gave up 7 bases, with 9 bases separating them. Germline V gives CDR1 MDHEN, CDR2 SYDVKM. This CDR3 has 11 residues. Full variable domain (remainder filled in from reference TRBV28 and TRBJ2-7): DVKVTQSSRYLVKRTGEKVFLECVQDMDHENMFWYRQDPGLGLRLIYFSYDVKMKEKGDIPEGYSVSREKKERFSLILESASTNQTSMYLCASSPREEQYFGPGTRLTVT.

In nucleotides, the CDR3 is TGTGCCAGCACTGGTGAAAATGAAAAACTGTTTTTT. Residues: CASTGENEKLFF. The J gene is TRBJ1-4, the V gene TRBV12-3 or TRBV12-4; no reliable D call. This CDR3 has 12 amino acids. With 7 bases removed from V and 5 bases from J, the gap between germline ends came to 8 bases.

Regarding this clonotype: A much larger clone lies one base from this, so it may be a read error. This chain connects TRBV11-2 to TRBJ1-6; D remains ambiguous. Germline V gene sequence: CDR1 SGHAT, CDR2 FQNNGV. The CDR3 extends over 12 amino acids. Between the trimmed V and J ends, which lost 0 bases and 11 bases, there was a span of 5 bases. The CDR3 coding sequence is TGTGCCAGCAGCTTAGATAGGGCACCCCTCCACTTT. Protein product: CASSLDRAPLHF.

The rearrangement links TRBV6-5 to TRBJ1-1, with a tentative D call TRBD1 (5 bases). Germline V gene sequence: CDR1 MNHEY, CDR2 SVGAGI. The CDR3 has 14 amino acids. Between the trimmed V and J ends, which lost 0 bases and 4 bases, there was a span of 9 bases. CDR3 in amino acids: CASSYSAGTTEAFF. For the CDR3, the DNA is TGTGCCAGCAGTTACTCGGCGGGGACCACTGAAGCTTTCTTT.

This chain uses TRBV10-3 with TRBJ1-2; 10 nucleotides align to TRBD1. There are 14 residues in the CDR3. Germline V gene data show CDR1 as ENHRY and CDR2 as SYGVKD. V dropped 4 bases and J dropped 8; count of bases not matched to a gene: 7. For the CDR3, the DNA is TGTGCCATCAGTGTCGACAGGGGGCAAGAAGGCTACACCTTC. This codes for CAISVDRGQEGYTF.

The V gene is TRBV7-6, the J gene TRBJ2-3, with D hard to call. CDR3 length equals 16 residues. CDR1 is SGHVS, CDR2 FNYEAQ, per germline. V lost 2 bases, J lost 2 bases, and 14 bases lay in between. CDR3 loop: CASSLQMLGSTDTQYF. CDR3 nucleotide sequence: TGTGCCAGCAGCTTACAAATGCTGGGGTCCACAGATACGCAGTATTTT.

V gene TRBV19 combines with J gene TRBJ2-1; D may be TRBD2 (6 bases). V gave up 3 bases and J gave up 10 bases, with 13 bases separating them. CDR3 length: 13 amino acids. The germline gives CDR1 LNHDA, CDR2 SQIVND (reference sequence). The CDR3 nucleotides are TGTGCCAGTAGTATTTCTTTTGCGGGAGAGCAGTTCTTC. Its protein product is CASSISFAGEQFF.

The V gene is TRBV7-4, the J gene TRBJ2-7; 7 nucleotides match TRBD1. The trim removed 0 bases at V and 3 bases at J, leaving 8 bases unmatched. The CDR3 totals 16 residues. Germline lookup yields CDR1 SGHVT and CDR2 SQSDAQ. The CDR3 region has the DNA TGTGCCAGCAGCTTAGCGCTTAGGTGGGACAGCTACGAGCAGTACTTC. Translated: CASSLALRWDSYEQYF.

The rearrangement joins TRBV12-3 or TRBV12-4 to TRBJ1-5, with 10 bases fitting TRBD1. Trimming cost V 8 bases and J 0 bases; bases outside gene matches: 7. The CDR3 runs 16 residues. CDR3 in DNA: TGTGCCAGCGCTTCCGGGACAGGGGATAGCAATCAGCCCCAGCATTTT. Amino acid sequence: CASASGTGDSNQPQHF.

In this sample, this clonotype turned up many times. This chain connects TRBV7-2 to TRBJ2-7, with 8 bases fitting TRBD1. Looked up from germline, CDR1 is SGHTA and CDR2 is FQGNSA. This CDR3 is 16 amino acids long. The trim removed 2 bases at V and 3 bases at J, leaving 9 bases unmatched. The CDR3 is CASSLMRAGGYYEQYF. The CDR3 DNA follows: TGTGCCAGCAGCTTAATGAGGGCAGGGGGCTACTACGAGCAGTACTTC.

The V call is TRBV30, the J call TRBJ2-5, with D possibly matching TRBD1 (5 bases). V was cut by 3 bases and J by 7 bases, with 15 bases left in between. The CDR3 totals 13 residues. Germline V gene lookup returns CDR1 GTSNPN and CDR2 SVGIG (reference sequence). For the CDR3, the DNA is TGTGCCTGGAGGTCAGGGATGGTTGGGACCCAGTACTTC. Its translation is CAWRSGMVGTQYF.

This clonotype was counted a few times. One end of the junction does not line up with germline, which may come from a read error. This chain links TRBV20-1 with TRBJ2-3; D is unresolved. Germline assignment: CDR1 DFQATT and CDR2 SNEGSKA (reference sequence). The CDR3 totals 15 residues. Here the CDR3 reads CSATSHGPVTNTQYF. CDR3 sequence (DNA): TGCAGTGCGACGAGCCACGGACCTGTCACAAATACGCAGTATTTT.

The chain has TRBV7-2 and TRBJ2-1, with TRBD2 as a possible D gene (6 bases). V was cut by 6 bases and J by 10 bases, with 19 bases left in between. Germline V gene data show CDR1 as SGHTA and CDR2 as FQGNSA. The CDR3 length is 14 residues. The CDR3 nucleotides read TGTGCCAGCAGTTGGGGACTGGAAACAGGCGAGCAGTTCTTC. Protein: CASSWGLETGEQFF. Supplemented by reference TRBV7-2 and TRBJ2-1, the full variable domain reads GAGVSQSPSNKVTEKGKDVELRCDPISGHTALYWYRQSLGQGLEFLIYFQGNSAPDKSGLPSDRFSAERTGGSVSTLTIQRTQQEDSAVYLCASSWGLETGEQFFGPGTRLTVL.

The V and J genes are TRBV3-1 and TRBJ2-7, with D perhaps matching TRBD1 (5 bases). Germline CDR1 LGHDT, CDR2 YNNKEL (reference sequence). V dropped 4 bases and J dropped 9 bases, with 16 bases sitting between them. The CDR3 contains 13 residues. The CDR3 loop reads CASSPVDSSAQYF. The CDR3, as DNA: TGTGCCAGCAGCCCGGTTGACAGTTCAGCGCAGTACTTC.

This clonotype turned up a few times. CDR3 residues: CASSPKGVLTNEKLFF. The CDR3 DNA sequence: TGTGCCAGCAGCCCTAAGGGGGTGCTAACTAATGAAAAACTGTTTTTT. The chain links TRBV7-8 to TRBJ1-4, with D perhaps matching TRBD1 (6 bases). CDR1 SGHVS and CDR2 FQNEAQ come from the germline V gene. The CDR3 runs 16 residues. The germline V and J ends were trimmed by 5 bases and 1 base, with 14 bases remaining between them.

The chain has TRBV19 and TRBJ1-5; D not resolved. The V end was cut by 2 bases, the J end by 2 bases, with 19 bases between. CDR1 is LNHDA, CDR2 SQIVND, per germline (reference sequence). The CDR3 length is 18 residues. CDR3 nucleotide sequence: TGTGCCAGTAGTATACTCCAGGCGGCAGCAACGGGCAATCAGCCCCAGCATTTT. Protein sequence: CASSILQAAATGNQPQHF.

The chain has TRBV12-3 or TRBV12-4 and TRBJ2-1; 12 nucleotides match TRBD2. CDR3 size: 15 residues. The J segment lost 9 bases and the V segment lost 4 bases, leaving 7 bases of the junction unmatched. DNA of the CDR3: TGTGCCAGCAGTTCTAGCGGGGGGGGAAGGGGTGAGCAGTTCTTC. Residues: CASSSSGGGRGEQFF.

This sequence joins TRBV20-1 and TRBJ2-3; D not certain. V gave up 5 bases and J gave up 2 bases, with 8 bases separating them. Germline assignment: CDR1 DFQATT and CDR2 SNEGSKA (reference sequence). CDR3 size: 12 residues. CDR3 DNA sequence: TGCAGTGCTCCGTCCTCCACAGATACGCAGTATTTT. This codes for CSAPSSTDTQYF.

This clonotype has just a few counts. The V and J genes are TRBV5-1 and TRBJ2-3; TRBD2 is a possible D gene (5 bases). Germline lookup yields CDR1 SGHRS and CDR2 YFSETQ. Trimming left V 6 bases short and J 4 bases short, with 15 bases between. The CDR3 loop spans 14 amino acids. The CDR3 nucleotides read TGCGCCAGCAACATCGTAACTAGTTCAGATACGCAGTATTTT. This translates into CASNIVTSSDTQYF.

This rearrangement joins TRBV7-6 to TRBJ2-1; 7 bases are a match to TRBD2. Trimming took 8 bases from V and 4 from J; bases not matched to a gene: 8. The germline gives CDR1 SGHVS, CDR2 FNYEAQ. The CDR3 has 14 residues. CDR3 sequence reads: CASAPAGLYNEQFF. CDR3 coding DNA: TGTGCCAGCGCTCCAGCGGGGTTGTACAATGAGCAGTTCTTC. Using reference TRBV7-6 and TRBJ2-1 for the parts outside the CDR3, the full variable domain is GAGVSQSPRYKVTKRGQDVALRCDPISGHVSLYWYRQALGQGPEFLTYFNYEAQQDKSGLPNDRFSAERPEGSISTLTIQRTEQRDSAMYRCASAPAGLYNEQFFGPGTRLTVL.

The V call is TRBV5-4, the J call TRBJ2-1; TRBD1 aligns across 10 bases. From germline, CDR1 is SGHNT and CDR2 YYREEE (reference sequence). After removal of 2 bases from V and 7 bases from J, the junction contained 6 bases not matched to a gene. This CDR3 region has 15 residues. The CDR3 nucleotides read TGTGCCAGCAGCTTCCGGGACAGGGGAGGGAATGAGCAGTTCTTC. Protein sequence: CASSFRDRGGNEQFF.